This TCR beta chain originates from a study of T cells in Graves' hyperthyroidism and ophthalmopathy. Notes on the study in general: Among thyroid clonotypes expanded above 0.001, most also appeared in blood.

RNA transcripts gave rise to amplified TCR beta CDR3 regions. The primer set for the first-round RT-PCR of the TCR CDR3 was HTBI. MiXCR was run by TCRdb on the multiplex PCR reads, yielding one entry per CDR3 protein. The sample lists around 500,000 distinct CDR3 sequences, about 16% occurring once. There are a few counts of this clonotype. As yet, its antigen is unknown. This CDR3 has 13 residues. V shed 3 bases and J shed 3 bases, with 6 bases lying between them. Germline V gene sequence: CDR1 MNHNS, CDR2 SASEGT. This receptor was identified in a young woman with Graves' ophthalmopathy. The sample comprised blood. The chain links TRBV6-1 to TRBJ2-1; D gene uncertain. The CDR3 protein is CASSDDFYNEQFF. CDR3 coding DNA: TGTGCCAGCAGTGACGACTTCTACAATGAGCAGTTCTTC.